This T cell receptor (beta chain) came from a study of blood T cell repertoires in COVID-19. Across the whole study: Samples taken during acute and convalescent COVID-19 were collected in the United States, Italy and Spain. Sources were T cells, B-cell-depleted T cells, or PBMCs; the material itself was cDNA or gDNA.

Germline values: CDR1 SGHRS, CDR2 YFSETQ. V lost 4 bases and J lost 6; bases outside the gene matches: 9. The CDR3 has 14 amino acids. Original processing notes: Counts of nucleated cells, estimated from reference gene primer amplification, were obtained. Sequencing was performed with immunoSEQ multiplex PCR; in TCRdb, only in-frame clones are kept and a portion is missing. For V, J and clone size, that table is used; D and trimming come from the DNA. The sample lists fewer than 4,500 clones, about 78% occurring once. The sample consisted of peripheral blood. The V and J genes are TRBV5-1 and TRBJ2-7, with 8 bases identical to TRBD1. The clonotype comes from a human donor with active or convalescent COVID-19. The donor label of this sample is uncertain. The CDR3 loop reads CASSTARDRSEQYF. The CDR3 bases are TGCGCCAGCAGCACGGCAAGGGACAGGAGCGAGCAGTACTTC.